This T cell receptor beta chain appears in the sequencing data of a study of shared clonotypes between healthy human individuals. Whole-study context: There were three CD4 naive, three CD4 memory, two CD8 naive and one CD8 memory plates per donor.

Genomic DNA (from each subset) was split evenly across several immunoSEQ plates. Assay used: immunoSEQ multiplex PCR; TCRdb lists only in-frame clones, some missing. This sample carries 2 million to 2.5 million clones, 95% of them seen once, and the ten largest clones take 0.1% to 0.15%. Recent vaccinations or acute infections were absent in the healthy HIV-negative adult donors. The CDR3 extends over 17 amino acids. The V and J ends lost 2 bases and 5 bases, in that order; junction bases with no gene match: 13. The V gene's germline CDR1 is SGHVS and CDR2 FNYEAQ. The chain uses TRBV7-6 and TRBJ2-7; TRBD2 aligns across 9 bases. Source material: naive CD4+ T cells sorted from blood. The sample's subset: CD45RA+ positively selected. This receptor was identified in a man younger than 35 in good health. In nucleotides, the CDR3 is TGTGCCAGCAGCTTAAGGGGGCGGGAGGGCCTTGGGAACGAGCAGTACTTC. Amino acid sequence: CASSLRGREGLGNEQYF.